The clone carrying this T cell receptor (beta chain) turned up a few times. The target antigen is unknown. The CDR3 has 13 residues. Germline CDR1 reads SGHAT; CDR2 reads FQDESV (reference sequence). V lost 1 base and J lost 3, with 6 bases in between. The sample is drawn from a study of early T cells in non-severe SARS-CoV-2 infection. Study overall: Alpha and beta chains were unpaired, from unsorted whole-blood bulk RNA.

Attachment of unique molecular identifiers to individual cDNA molecules was performed. A single record per CDR3 protein comes from TCRdb applying MiXCR to the 5' RACE reads. The sample includes about 89,000 distinct CDR3 sequences, 14% to 15% seen only once; the top ten take around 0.5%. Points from the study as a whole: Reliance on VDJdb matching favored anti-spike CD8 responses; private and CD4 specificities were missed.

This rearrangement joins TRBV11-1 to TRBJ1-1; D call uncertain. The TCR originated in an adult who was a healthcare worker with PCR-confirmed SARS-CoV-2 infection or an uninfected control (not recorded which). Sequencing was performed on whole blood. This CDR3 reads CASSLEEYTEAFF. The CDR3 coding sequence is TGTGCCAGCAGCTTAGAAGAGTACACTGAAGCTTTCTTT.